This T cell receptor (beta chain) was sequenced for a study of T cell responses to AZD1222 COVID-19 vaccine. Study as a whole: Second-dose groups at about 4 or about 12 weeks were pooled. Points from the study as a whole: Two AZD1222 administrations were followed by greater Spike-specific TCR breadth and depth. It was only after the peak T cell response that any repertoires were sampled. The donor cohort was predominantly white British with a female majority, and clonal diversity may have been underestimated.

Only in-frame clones appear in the TCRdb table, and some are missing; sequencing was by immunoSEQ multiplex PCR. This table holds 65,000 to 75,000 clones, roughly 80% found once. This CDR3 contains 16 residues. CDR1 MGHRA and CDR2 YSYEKL come from the germline V gene. V trimming: 1 base; J trimming: 4 bases; junction bases outside the gene matches: 6. Of note for this clone: Its specificity is not known.

The receptor was derived from an adult in good health. The input for sequencing was peripheral blood, taken on day 0 of AZD1222 vaccination. The chain carries TRBV4-1 and TRBJ2-7, with 11 positions matching TRBD2. The CDR3 sequence: CASSQGLAGQLYEQYF. The DNA for the CDR3 is TGCGCCAGCAGCCAAGGACTAGCGGGACAATTATACGAGCAGTACTTC.